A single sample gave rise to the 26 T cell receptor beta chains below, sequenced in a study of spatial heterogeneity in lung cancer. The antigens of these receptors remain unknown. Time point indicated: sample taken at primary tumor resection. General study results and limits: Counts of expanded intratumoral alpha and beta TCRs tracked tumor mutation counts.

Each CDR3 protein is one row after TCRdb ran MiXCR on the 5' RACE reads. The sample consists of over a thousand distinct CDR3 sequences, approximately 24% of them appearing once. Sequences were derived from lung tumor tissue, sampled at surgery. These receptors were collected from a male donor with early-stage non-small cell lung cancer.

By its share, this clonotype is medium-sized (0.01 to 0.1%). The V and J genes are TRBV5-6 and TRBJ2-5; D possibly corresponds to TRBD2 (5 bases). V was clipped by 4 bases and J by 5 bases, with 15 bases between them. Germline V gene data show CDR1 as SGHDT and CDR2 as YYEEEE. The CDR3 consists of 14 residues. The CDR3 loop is CASSPDYGYETQYF. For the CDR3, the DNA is TGTGCCAGCAGCCCCGACTATGGGTATGAGACCCAGTACTTC.

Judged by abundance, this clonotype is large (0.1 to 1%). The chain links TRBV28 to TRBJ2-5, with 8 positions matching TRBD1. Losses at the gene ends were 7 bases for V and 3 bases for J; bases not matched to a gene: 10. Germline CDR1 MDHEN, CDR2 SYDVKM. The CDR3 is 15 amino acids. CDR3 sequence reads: CASTFSRGQKETQYF. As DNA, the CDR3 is TGTGCCAGCACCTTCTCCAGGGGGCAAAAAGAGACCCAGTACTTC.

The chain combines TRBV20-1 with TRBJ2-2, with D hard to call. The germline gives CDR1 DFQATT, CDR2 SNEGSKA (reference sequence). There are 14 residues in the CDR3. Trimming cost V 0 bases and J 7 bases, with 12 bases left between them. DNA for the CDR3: TGCAGTGCTAGAGATAAGTCCAAAGGCGGGGAGCTGTTTTTT. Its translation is CSARDKSKGGELFF.

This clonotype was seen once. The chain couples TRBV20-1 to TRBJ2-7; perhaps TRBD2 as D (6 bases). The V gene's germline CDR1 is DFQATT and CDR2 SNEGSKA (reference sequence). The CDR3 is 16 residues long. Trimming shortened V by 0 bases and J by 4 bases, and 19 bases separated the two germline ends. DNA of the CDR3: TGCAGTGCTAGAGATCGTGATGGCGGGAACGGGTACGAGCAGTACTTC. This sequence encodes CSARDRDGGNGYEQYF.

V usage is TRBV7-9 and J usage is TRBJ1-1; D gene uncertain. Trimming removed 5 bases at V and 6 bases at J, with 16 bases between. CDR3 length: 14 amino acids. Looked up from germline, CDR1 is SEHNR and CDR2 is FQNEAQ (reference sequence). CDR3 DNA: TGTGCCAGCAGCCGGGAGATGTCGGGCGCTGAAGCTTTCTTT. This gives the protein CASSREMSGAEAFF.

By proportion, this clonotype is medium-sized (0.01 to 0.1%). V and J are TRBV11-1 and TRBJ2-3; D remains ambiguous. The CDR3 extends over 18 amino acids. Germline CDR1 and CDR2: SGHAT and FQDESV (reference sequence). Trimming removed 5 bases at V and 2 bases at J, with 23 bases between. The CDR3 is CASSLFPSLSYYTDTQYF. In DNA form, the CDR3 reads TGTGCCAGCAGCCTCTTCCCCTCGCTCTCCTACTACACAGATACGCAGTATTTT.

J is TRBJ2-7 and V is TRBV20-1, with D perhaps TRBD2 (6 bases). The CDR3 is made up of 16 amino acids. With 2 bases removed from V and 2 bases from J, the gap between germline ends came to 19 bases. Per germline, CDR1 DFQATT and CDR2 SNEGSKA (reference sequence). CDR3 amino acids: CSARPLPGLLPYEQYF. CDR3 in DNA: TGCAGTGCTAGACCCCTCCCGGGACTCCTTCCCTACGAGCAGTACTTC.

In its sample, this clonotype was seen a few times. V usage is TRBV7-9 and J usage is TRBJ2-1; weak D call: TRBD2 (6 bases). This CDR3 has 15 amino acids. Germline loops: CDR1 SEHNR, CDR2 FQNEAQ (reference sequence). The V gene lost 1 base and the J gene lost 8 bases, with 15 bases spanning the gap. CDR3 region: CASSLGFERVDEQFF. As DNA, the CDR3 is TGTGCCAGCAGCTTAGGTTTCGAGCGGGTGGATGAGCAGTTCTTC.

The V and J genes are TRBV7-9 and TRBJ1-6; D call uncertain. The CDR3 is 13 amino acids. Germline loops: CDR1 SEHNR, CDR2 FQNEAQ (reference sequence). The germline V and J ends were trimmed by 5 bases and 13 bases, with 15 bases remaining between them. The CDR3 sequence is CASSTQAGTPLHF. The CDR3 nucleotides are TGTGCCAGCAGCACCCAGGCGGGCACGCCCCTCCACTTT.

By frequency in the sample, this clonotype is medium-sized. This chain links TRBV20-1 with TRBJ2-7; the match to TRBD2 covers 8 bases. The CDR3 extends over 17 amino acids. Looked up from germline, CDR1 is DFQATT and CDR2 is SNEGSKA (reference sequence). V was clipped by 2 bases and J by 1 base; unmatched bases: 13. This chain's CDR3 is CSARSTFLAGRSYEQYF. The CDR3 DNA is TGCAGTGCTAGATCCACTTTTCTAGCGGGCCGTTCCTACGAGCAGTACTTC.

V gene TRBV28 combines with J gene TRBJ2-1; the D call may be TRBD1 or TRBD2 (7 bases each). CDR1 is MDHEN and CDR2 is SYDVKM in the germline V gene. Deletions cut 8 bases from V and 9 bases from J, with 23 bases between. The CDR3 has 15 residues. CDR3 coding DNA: TGTGCCAGCTCCCTGAGGGAGGGGGCGCCCTTTGAGCAGTTCTTC. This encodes CASSLREGAPFEQFF.

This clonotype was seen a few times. The CDR3 DNA reads TGTGCCAGCAGCTCCAGGGGGGAGCAGTACGTC. This codes for CASSSRGEQYV. The chain couples TRBV6-6 to TRBJ2-7; 7 positions agree with TRBD1. This CDR3 is built from 11 residues. Germline CDR1 MNHNY, CDR2 SVGAGI (reference sequence). V dropped 6 bases and J dropped 7; count of bases not matched to a gene: 3.

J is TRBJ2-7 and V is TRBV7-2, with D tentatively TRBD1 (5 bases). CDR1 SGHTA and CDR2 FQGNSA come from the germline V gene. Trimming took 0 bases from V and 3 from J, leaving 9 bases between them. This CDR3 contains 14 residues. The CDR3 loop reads CASSLAGHGYEQYF. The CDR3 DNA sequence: TGTGCCAGCAGCTTAGCGGGGCATGGCTACGAGCAGTACTTC.

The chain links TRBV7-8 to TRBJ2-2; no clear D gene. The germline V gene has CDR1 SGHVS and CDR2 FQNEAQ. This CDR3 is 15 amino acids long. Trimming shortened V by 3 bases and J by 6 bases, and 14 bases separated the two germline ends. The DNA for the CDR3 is TGTGCCAGCAGCTTGAGTACAAAGGCTTCCGGGGAGCTGTTTTTT. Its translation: CASSLSTKASGELFF. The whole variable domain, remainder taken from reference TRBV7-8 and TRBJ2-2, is GAGVSQSPRYKVAKRGQDVALRCDPISGHVSLFWYQQALGQGPEFLTYFQNEAQLDKSGLPSDRFFAERPEGSVSTLKIQRTQQEDSAVYLCASSLSTKASGELFFGEGSRLTVL.

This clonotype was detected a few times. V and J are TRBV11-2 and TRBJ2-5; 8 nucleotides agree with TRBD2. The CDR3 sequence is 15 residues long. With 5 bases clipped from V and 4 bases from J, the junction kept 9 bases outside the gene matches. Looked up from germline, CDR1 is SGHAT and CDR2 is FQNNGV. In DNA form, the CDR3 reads TGTGCCAGCAGCCAATCCGGGACTAGGGGAGAGACCCAGTACTTC. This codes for CASSQSGTRGETQYF.

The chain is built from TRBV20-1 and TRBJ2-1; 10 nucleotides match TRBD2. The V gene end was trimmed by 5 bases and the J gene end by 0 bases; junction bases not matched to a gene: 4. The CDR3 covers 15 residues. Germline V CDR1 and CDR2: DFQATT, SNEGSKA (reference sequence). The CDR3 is CSAVSGRDSYNEQFF. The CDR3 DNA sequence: TGCAGTGCTGTGAGCGGGAGGGACTCCTACAATGAGCAGTTCTTC.

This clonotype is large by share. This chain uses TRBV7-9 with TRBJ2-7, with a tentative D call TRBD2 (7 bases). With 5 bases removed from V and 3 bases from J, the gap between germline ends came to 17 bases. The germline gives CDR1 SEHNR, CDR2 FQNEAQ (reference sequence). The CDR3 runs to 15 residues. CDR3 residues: CASSLGRGRDYEQYF. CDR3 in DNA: TGTGCCAGCAGCCTCGGGCGGGGGCGCGACTACGAGCAGTACTTC.

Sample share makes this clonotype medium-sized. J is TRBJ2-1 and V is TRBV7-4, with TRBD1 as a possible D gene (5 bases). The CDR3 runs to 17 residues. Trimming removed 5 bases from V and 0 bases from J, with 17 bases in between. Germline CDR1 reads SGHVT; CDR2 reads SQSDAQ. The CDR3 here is CASSRRDQGCSYNEQFF. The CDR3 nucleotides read TGTGCCAGCAGCCGACGCGATCAGGGCTGCTCCTACAATGAGCAGTTCTTC.

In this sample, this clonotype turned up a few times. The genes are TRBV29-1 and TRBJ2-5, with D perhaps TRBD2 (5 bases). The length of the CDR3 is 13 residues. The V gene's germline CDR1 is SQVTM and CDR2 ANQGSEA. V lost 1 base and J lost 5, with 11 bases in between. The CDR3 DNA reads TGCAGCGTTGAAGCGGGGTTGGAGGAGACCCAGTACTTC. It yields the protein CSVEAGLEETQYF.

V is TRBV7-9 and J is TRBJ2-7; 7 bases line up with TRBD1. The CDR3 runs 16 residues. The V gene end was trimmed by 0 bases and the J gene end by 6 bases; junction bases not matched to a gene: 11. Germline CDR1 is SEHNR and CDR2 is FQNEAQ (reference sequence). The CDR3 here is CASSLASTGLCREQYV. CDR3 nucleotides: TGTGCCAGCAGCTTAGCCTCGACAGGGTTGTGCCGCGAGCAGTACGTC.

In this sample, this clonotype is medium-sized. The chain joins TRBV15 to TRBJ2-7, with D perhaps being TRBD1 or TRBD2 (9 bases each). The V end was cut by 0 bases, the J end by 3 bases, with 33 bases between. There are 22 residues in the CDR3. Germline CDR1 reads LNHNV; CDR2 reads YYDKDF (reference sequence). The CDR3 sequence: CATSREGNPGQGGSGRLYEQYF. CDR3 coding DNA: TGTGCCACCAGCAGAGAGGGCAACCCGGGACAGGGCGGTAGCGGGAGACTCTACGAGCAGTACTTC.

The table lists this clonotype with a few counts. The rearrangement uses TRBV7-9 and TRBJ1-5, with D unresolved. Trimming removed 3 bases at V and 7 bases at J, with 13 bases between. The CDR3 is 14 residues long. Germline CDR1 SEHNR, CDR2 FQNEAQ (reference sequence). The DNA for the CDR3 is TGTGCCAGCAGCTTGGGCGGGGAAGGGCAGCCCCAGCATTTT. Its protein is CASSLGGEGQPQHF.

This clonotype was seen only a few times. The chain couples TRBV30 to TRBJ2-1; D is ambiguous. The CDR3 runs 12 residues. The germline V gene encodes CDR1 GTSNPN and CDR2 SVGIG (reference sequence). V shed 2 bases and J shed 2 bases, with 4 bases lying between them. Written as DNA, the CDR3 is TGTGCCTGGAGTTCACCCTACAATGAGCAGTTCTTC. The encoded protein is CAWSSPYNEQFF.

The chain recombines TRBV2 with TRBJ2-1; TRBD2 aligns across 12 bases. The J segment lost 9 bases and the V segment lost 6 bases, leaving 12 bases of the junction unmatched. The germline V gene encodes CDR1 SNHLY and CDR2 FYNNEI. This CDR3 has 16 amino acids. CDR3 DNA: TGTGCCAGCAGCACCAATCTAGCGGGAGGGCCTAGTGAGCAGTTCTTC. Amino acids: CASSTNLAGGPSEQFF.

Here the CDR3 DNA reads TGTGCCAGCAGCGTAGCTGGGAGTTACAATCAGCCCCAGCATTTT. It specifies CASSVAGSYNQPQHF. The chain uses TRBV9 and TRBJ1-5; D is undetermined. V lost 0 bases and J lost 3, with 10 bases in between. Germline V gives CDR1 SGDLS, CDR2 YYNGEE. The CDR3 contains 15 residues.

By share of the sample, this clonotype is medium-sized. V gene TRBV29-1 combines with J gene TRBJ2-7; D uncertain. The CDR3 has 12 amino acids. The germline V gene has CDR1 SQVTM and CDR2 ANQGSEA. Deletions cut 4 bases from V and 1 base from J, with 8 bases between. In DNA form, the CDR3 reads TGCAGCGTTGGGTGGGGTTCCTACGAGCAGTACTTC. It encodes CSVGWGSYEQYF.